Described below is a single T cell receptor beta chain sequence and its context. Its matching antigen is unknown. The J segment lost 5 bases and the V segment lost 5 bases, leaving 4 bases of the junction unmatched. CDR1 LGHDT and CDR2 YNNKEL come from the germline V gene (reference sequence). CDR3 length: 14 amino acids. A patient was excluded if there was uncontrolled infection, other autoimmune disease, pregnancy or lactation. The record originates from a study of T cells in Graves' hyperthyroidism and ophthalmopathy. Study-level findings and limits: Model-based prediction identified ophthalmopathy a median 6.5 months prior to its onset.

Amplified regions were TCR beta CDR3 sequences from RNA transcripts. The TCR CDR3 first-round RT-PCR relied on the HTBI primer set. TCRdb fed the multiplex PCR reads into MiXCR, producing one record per CDR3 protein. Of hundreds of thousands of distinct CDR3 sequences listed, approximately 15% are singletons. The sequenced material came from blood. This TCR derives from a woman aged 18-35 years with Graves' hyperthyroidism. The rearrangement links TRBV3-1 to TRBJ2-2, with 8 bases that match TRBD1. The CDR3 coding sequence is TGTGCCAGCAGCGAGGACAGGGTTACCGGGGAGCTGTTTTTT. Amino acid sequence: CASSEDRVTGELFF. The full variable domain, completed using reference TRBV3-1 and TRBJ2-2, is DTAVSQTPKYLVTQMGNDKSIKCEQNLGHDTMYWYKQDSKKFLKIMFSYNNKELIINETVPNRFSPKSPDKAHLNLHINSLELGDSAVYFCASSEDRVTGELFFGEGSRLTVL.